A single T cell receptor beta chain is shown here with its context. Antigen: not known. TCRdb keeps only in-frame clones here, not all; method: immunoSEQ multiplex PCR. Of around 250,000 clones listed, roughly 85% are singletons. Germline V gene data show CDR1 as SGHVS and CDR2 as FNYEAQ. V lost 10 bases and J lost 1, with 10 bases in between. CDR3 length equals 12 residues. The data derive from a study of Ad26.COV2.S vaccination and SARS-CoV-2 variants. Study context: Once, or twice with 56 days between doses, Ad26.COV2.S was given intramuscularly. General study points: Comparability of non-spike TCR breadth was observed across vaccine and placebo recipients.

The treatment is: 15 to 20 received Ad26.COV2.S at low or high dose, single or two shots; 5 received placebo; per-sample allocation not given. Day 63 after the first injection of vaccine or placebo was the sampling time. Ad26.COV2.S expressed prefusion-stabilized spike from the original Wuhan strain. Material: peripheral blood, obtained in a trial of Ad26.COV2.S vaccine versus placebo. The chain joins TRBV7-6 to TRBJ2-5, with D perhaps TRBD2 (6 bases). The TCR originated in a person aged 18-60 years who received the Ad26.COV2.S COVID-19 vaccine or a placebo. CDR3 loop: CATRDFQETQYF. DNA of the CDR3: TGTGCCACCCGGGACTTCCAAGAGACCCAGTACTTC.